This TCR beta chain is from a study of blood T cell repertoires in COVID-19. Study-wide context: The study drew acute and convalescent COVID-19 samples from the United States, Italy and Spain. Sample material is recorded as cDNA or gDNA derived from T cells, B-cell-depleted T cells, or PBMCs.

Original analysis: Amplification of reference gene primers was used by the study to estimate nucleated cell counts. Sequencing was performed with immunoSEQ multiplex PCR; in TCRdb, only in-frame clones are kept and a portion is missing. V, J and clone size are taken as reported in that table, and D and trimming were inferred from the DNA itself. The repertoire consists of 110,000 to 150,000 clones, with around 85% occurring once and the leading ten covering roughly 2.9%. Germline-derived CDR1 and CDR2 are ENHRY and SYGVKD. The CDR3 covers 15 residues. V shed 2 bases, J shed 1 base, and the junction held 1 base outside the gene matches.

The sequenced sample consisted of peripheral blood. The J gene is TRBJ2-3, the V gene TRBV10-3; 9 nucleotides match TRBD1. The clonotype originates from a man aged 45-65 years with acute or convalescent COVID-19. CDR3 in DNA: TGTGCCATCAGTGAGAGGGACAGGGGCACAGATACGCAGTATTTT. It is translated as CAISERDRGTDTQYF.